The sequence of this T cell receptor (beta chain) was determined in a study of blood T cell repertoires in COVID-19. Trimming removed 6 bases from V and 5 bases from J, with 13 bases in between. CDR3 length: 13 residues. Germline V gene lookup returns CDR1 PRHDT and CDR2 FYEKMQ (reference sequence). Source study methods: Estimated nucleated cell counts came from reference gene primer amplification. The assay was immunoSEQ multiplex PCR, and TCRdb's table has in-frame clones only and misses some. The V and J calls and the clone size are those of that table, but D and trimming were determined from the DNA. The table records fewer than 400,000 clones, less than 85% of them present only once.

V usage is TRBV13 and J usage is TRBJ1-1; tentative D call: TRBD1 (6 bases). Sequencing was done on a sample of PBMCs or T cells enriched from blood (not recorded which). This receptor was obtained from a woman aged 25 to 39 who had been exposed to COVID-19. CDR3 sequence: CASREPGVTEAFF. In DNA, the CDR3 is TGTGCCAGCAGAGAACCAGGGGTAACTGAAGCTTTCTTT.